These 10 T cell receptor beta chains were all obtained from the same sample, sequenced in a study of blood T cell repertoires in COVID-19. TCRdb's copy holds only in-frame clones and misses some; the assay was immunoSEQ multiplex PCR. This table holds about 150,000 clones, roughly 84% found once. Sequencing was done on a sample of peripheral blood. Receptor source: a woman in her sixties with COVID-19, enrolled during active disease.

CDR3 region: CASSLRTANTEAFF. The CDR3 DNA reads TGTGCCAGCAGCTTACGGACAGCGAACACTGAAGCTTTCTTT. The rearrangement joins TRBV7-2 to TRBJ1-1; weak D call: TRBD1 (6 bases). The V end was cut by 2 bases, the J end by 1 base, with 8 bases between. CDR1 and CDR2 from the germline V gene are SGHTA and FQGNSA. The CDR3 contains 14 residues.

The J gene is TRBJ2-1, the V gene TRBV5-1, with 11 bases identical to TRBD2. Trimming removed 2 bases from V and 8 bases from J; junction bases left unmatched: 6. The CDR3 contains 15 residues. The germline V gene encodes CDR1 SGHRS and CDR2 YFSETQ. The CDR3 nucleotides are TGCGCCAGCAGCTTCACTAGCGGGAGAGGGGATGAGCAGTTCTTC. This gives the protein CASSFTSGRGDEQFF.

This clone was counted a single time. This rearrangement joins TRBV5-1 to TRBJ1-6, with a weak D call TRBD1 (6 bases). There are 15 residues in the CDR3. CDR1 is SGHRS and CDR2 is YFSETQ in the germline V gene. Trimming left V 4 bases short and J 7 bases short, with 15 bases between. Written as DNA, the CDR3 is TGCGCCAGCAGCCCCCGGCAGGGGACCAATTCACCCCTCCACTTT. This translates into CASSPRQGTNSPLHF.

V is TRBV6-4 and J is TRBJ1-2; 7 nucleotides match TRBD1. The germline V gene encodes CDR1 MRHNA and CDR2 SNTAGT. This CDR3 region has 16 residues. The trim removed 0 bases at V and 5 bases at J, leaving 9 bases unmatched. In nucleotides, the CDR3 is TGTGCCAGCAGTGACTCGAGCTCCGGCAGGGGGTATGGCTACACCTTC. Its protein is CASSDSSSGRGYGYTF.

The CDR3 DNA follows: TGCGCCAGCAGCCTTGTACCCGCAGGCAATGAGCAGTTCTTC. Translated, it gives CASSLVPAGNEQFF. The chain employs TRBV5-1 and TRBJ2-1; no clear D. Germline V gene sequence: CDR1 SGHRS, CDR2 YFSETQ. The CDR3 runs 14 residues. Trimming removed 4 bases from V and 6 bases from J, with 14 bases in between.

The rearrangement uses TRBV29-1 and TRBJ1-2; possible D gene TRBD1, 5 bases. Germline V gene sequence: CDR1 SQVTM, CDR2 ANQGSEA. Trimming left V 6 bases short and J 4 bases short, with 9 bases between. CDR3 length equals 11 residues. In DNA form, the CDR3 reads TGCAGCGTCCAGGGTTTCTATGGCTACACCTTC. It yields the protein CSVQGFYGYTF.

The genes are TRBV3-1 (or the pseudogene TRBV3-2) and TRBJ1-1, with D hard to call. V shed 1 base and J shed 1 base, with 10 bases lying between them. The CDR3 runs 15 residues. CDR1 is LGHDT and CDR2 is YNNKEL in the germline V gene (reference sequence). CDR3 in DNA: TGTGCCAGCAGCCAAGCGGGGTCCTCGAACACTGAAGCTTTCTTT. Its protein product is CASSQAGSSNTEAFF.

This chain connects TRBV11-3 to TRBJ1-4, with 9 bases that match TRBD1. CDR1 and CDR2 (germline): SGHNT, YENEEA. Germline trimming cut 1 base from V and 6 bases from J; bases unmatched to any gene: 6. The CDR3 consists of 16 residues. The CDR3 here is CASSLGTGGPHEKLFF. The CDR3 DNA sequence: TGTGCCAGCAGCTTAGGCACAGGGGGCCCCCATGAAAAACTGTTTTTT.

The genes are TRBV2 and TRBJ1-1, with a weak D call TRBD1 (6 bases). This CDR3 is built from 14 residues. V lost 6 bases, J lost 2 bases, and 13 bases lay in between. Germline CDR1 and CDR2: SNHLY and FYNNEI. For the CDR3, the DNA is TGTGCCAGCAGCTTCTCGGGACACAACACTGAAGCTTTCTTT. It translates to CASSFSGHNTEAFF.

This clone was seen only once. This chain joins TRBV19 and TRBJ1-1; D is unresolved. CDR1 and CDR2 (germline): LNHDA, SQIVND (reference sequence). This CDR3 comprises 13 residues. Deletions cut 5 bases from V and 0 bases from J, with 7 bases between. CDR3 nucleotide sequence: TGTGCCAGTAGTCCAGCGATGAACACTGAAGCTTTCTTT. Translating it yields CASSPAMNTEAFF.